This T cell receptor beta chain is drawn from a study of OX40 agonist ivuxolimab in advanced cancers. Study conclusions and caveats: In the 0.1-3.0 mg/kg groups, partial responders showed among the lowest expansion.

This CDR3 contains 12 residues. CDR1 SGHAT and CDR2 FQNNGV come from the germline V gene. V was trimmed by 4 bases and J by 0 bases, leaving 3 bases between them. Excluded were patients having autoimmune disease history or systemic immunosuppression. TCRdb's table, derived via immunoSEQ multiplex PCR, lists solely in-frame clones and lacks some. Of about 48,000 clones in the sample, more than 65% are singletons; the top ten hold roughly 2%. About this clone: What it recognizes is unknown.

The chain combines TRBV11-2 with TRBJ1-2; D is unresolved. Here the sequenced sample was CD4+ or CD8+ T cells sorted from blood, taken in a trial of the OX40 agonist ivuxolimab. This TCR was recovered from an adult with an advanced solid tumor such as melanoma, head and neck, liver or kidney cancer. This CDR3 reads CASSYPNYGYTF. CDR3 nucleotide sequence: TGTGCCAGCAGCTATCCTAACTATGGCTACACCTTC.